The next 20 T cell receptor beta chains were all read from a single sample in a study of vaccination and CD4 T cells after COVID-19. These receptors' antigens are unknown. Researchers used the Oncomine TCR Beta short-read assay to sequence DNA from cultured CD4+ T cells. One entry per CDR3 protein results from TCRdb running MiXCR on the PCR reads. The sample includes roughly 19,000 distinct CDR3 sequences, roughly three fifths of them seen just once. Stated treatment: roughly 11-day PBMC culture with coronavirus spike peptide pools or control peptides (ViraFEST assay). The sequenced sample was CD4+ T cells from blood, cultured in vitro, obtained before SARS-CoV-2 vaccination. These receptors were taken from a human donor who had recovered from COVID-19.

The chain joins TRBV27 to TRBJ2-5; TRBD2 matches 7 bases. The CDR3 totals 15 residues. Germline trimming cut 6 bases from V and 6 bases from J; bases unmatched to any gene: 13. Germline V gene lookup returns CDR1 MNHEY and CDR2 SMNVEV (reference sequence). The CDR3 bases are TGTGCCAGCAGGAAAAACGGACTAGTGGCTCAGACCCAGTACTTC. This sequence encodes CASRKNGLVAQTQYF.

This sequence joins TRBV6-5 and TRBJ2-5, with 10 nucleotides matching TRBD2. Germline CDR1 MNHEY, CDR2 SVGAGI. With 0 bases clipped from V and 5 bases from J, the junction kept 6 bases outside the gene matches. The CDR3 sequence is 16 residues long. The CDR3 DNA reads TGTGCCAGCAGTTACTCTCTAGCGGGAGAGCTGGAGACCCAGTACTTC. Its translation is CASSYSLAGELETQYF.

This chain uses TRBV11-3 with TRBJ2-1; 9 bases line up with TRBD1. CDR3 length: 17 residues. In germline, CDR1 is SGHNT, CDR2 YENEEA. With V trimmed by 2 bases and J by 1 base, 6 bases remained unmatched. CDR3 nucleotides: TGTGCCAGCAGCTTAACCTGGACAGGGGAATCCTACAATGAGCAGTTCTTC. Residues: CASSLTWTGESYNEQFF. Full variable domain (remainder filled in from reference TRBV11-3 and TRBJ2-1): EAGVVQSPRYKIIEKKQPVAFWCNPISGHNTLYWYLQNLGQGPELLIRYENEEAVDDSQLPKDRFSAERLKGVDSTLKIQPAELGDSAVYLCASSLTWTGESYNEQFFGPGTRLTVL.

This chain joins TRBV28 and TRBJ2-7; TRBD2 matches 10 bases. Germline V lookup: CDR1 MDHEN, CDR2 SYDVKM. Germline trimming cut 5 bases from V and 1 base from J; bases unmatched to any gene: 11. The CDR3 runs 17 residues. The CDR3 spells CASSLTPLAGGSYEQYF. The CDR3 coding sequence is TGTGCCAGCAGTCTCACCCCGTTAGCGGGAGGATCCTACGAGCAGTACTTC.

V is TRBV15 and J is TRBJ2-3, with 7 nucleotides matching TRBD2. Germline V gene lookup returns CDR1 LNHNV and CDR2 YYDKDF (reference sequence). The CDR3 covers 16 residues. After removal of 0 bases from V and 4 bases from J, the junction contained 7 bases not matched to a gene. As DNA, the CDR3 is TGTGCCACCAGCAGAGACAGCGGGAAGGGCGCAGATACGCAGTATTTT. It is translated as CATSRDSGKGADTQYF.

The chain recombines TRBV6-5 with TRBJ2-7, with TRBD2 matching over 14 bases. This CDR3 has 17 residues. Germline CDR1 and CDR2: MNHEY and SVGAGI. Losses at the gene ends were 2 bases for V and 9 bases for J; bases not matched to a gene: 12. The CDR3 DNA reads TGTGCCAGCAGTTACGGCGGGACTAGCGGGAGTCGGGTGAGGCAGTACTTC. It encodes CASSYGGTSGSRVRQYF.

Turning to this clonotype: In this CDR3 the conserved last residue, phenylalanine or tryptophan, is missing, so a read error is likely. CDR3 DNA sequence: TGCAGTGCTAGATTCCCCCAGGGACAGGGGGTAAGGAATGGCTACACCATC. It translates to CSARFPQGQGVRNGYTI. The rearrangement joins TRBV20-1 to TRBJ1-2; 11 bases map to TRBD1. There are 17 residues in the CDR3. J lost 6 bases, V lost 2 bases, and 14 bases had no gene match. Germline V CDR1 and CDR2: DFQATT, SNEGSKA (reference sequence).

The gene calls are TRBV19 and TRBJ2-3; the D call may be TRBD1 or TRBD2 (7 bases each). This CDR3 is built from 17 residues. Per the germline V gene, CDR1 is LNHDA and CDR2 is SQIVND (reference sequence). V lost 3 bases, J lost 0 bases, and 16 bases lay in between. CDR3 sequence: CASSIRGISGSTDTQYF. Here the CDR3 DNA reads TGTGCCAGTAGTATCAGGGGGATTAGCGGGAGCACAGATACGCAGTATTTT.

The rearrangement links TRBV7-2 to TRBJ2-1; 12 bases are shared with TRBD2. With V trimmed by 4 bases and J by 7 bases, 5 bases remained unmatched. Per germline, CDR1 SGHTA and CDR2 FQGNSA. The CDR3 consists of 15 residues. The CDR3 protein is CASSSRTSGNNEQFF. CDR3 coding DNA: TGTGCCAGCAGCTCGCGGACTAGCGGGAATAATGAGCAGTTCTTC.

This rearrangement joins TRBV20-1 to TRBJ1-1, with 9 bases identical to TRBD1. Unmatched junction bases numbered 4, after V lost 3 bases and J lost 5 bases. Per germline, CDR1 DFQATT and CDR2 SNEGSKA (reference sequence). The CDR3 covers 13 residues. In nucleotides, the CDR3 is TGCAGTGCTAGGGGACAGGGAGAAACTGAAGCTTTCTTT. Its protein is CSARGQGETEAFF.

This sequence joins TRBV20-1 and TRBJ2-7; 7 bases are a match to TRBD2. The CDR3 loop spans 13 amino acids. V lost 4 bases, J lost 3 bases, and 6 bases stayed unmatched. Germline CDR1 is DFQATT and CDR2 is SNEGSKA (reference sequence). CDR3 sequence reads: CSANIAGNYEQYF. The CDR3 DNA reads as TGCAGTGCTAATATAGCGGGTAACTACGAGCAGTACTTC.

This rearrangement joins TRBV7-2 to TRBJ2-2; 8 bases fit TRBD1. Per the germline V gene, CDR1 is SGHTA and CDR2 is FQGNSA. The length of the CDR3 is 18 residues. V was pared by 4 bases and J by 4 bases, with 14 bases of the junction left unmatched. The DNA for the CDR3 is TGTGCCAGCAGCTGGCAGGTGTTCAGGGGGCGGGTCACCGGGGAGCTGTTTTTT. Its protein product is CASSWQVFRGRVTGELFF.

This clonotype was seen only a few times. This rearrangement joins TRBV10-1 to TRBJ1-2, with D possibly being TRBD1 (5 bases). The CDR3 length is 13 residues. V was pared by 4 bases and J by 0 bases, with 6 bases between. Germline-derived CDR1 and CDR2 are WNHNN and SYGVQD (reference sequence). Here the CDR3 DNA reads TGCGCCAGCAGTGCGGGGGCTAACTATGGCTACACCTTC. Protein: CASSAGANYGYTF.

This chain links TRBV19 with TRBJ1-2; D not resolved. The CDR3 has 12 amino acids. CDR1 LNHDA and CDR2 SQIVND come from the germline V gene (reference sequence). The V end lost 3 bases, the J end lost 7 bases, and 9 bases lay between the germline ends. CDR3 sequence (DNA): TGTGCCAGTAGTATTCGGGATGCTGGCTACACCTTC. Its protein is CASSIRDAGYTF.

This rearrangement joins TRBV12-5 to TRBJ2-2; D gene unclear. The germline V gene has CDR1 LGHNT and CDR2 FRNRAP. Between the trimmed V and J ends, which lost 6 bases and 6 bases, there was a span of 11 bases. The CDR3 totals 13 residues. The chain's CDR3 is CASGLNPPGELFF. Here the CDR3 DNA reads TGTGCTAGTGGCCTGAATCCACCCGGGGAGCTGTTTTTT.

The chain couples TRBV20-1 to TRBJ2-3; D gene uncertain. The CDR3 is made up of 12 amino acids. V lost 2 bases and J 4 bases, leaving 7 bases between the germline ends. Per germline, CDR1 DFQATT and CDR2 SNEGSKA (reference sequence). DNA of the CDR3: TGCAGTGCTAGACCGAGTGCAGATACGCAGTATTTT. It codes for CSARPSADTQYF.

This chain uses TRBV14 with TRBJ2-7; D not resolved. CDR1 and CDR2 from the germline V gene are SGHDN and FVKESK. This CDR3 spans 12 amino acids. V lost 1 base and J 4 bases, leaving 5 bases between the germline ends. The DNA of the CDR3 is TGTGCCAGCAGCCAAGTCGGATACGAGCAGTACTTC. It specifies CASSQVGYEQYF.

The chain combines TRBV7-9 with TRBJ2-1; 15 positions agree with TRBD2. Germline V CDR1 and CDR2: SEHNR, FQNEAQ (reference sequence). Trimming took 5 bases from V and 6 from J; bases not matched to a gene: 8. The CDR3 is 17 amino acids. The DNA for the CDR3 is TGTGCCAGCAGCGCTGGGACTAGCGGGAGGTTGGCCAATGAGCAGTTCTTC. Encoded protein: CASSAGTSGRLANEQFF.

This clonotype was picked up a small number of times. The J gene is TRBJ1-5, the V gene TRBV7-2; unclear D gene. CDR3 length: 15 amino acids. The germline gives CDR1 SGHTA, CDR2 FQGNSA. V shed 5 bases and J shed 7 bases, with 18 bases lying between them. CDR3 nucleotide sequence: TGTGCCAGCAGCCTCCCCCGGTTCCTAAGGCAGCCCCAGCATTTT. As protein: CASSLPRFLRQPQHF.

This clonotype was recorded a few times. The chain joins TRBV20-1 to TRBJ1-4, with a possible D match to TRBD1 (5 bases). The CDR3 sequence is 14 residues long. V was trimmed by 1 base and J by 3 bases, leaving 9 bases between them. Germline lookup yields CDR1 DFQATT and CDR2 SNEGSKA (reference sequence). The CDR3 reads CSARAGLPNEKLFF. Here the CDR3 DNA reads TGCAGTGCTAGAGCGGGGCTACCTAATGAAAAACTGTTTTTT.